These T cell receptor beta chains were read from a single sample in a study of T-cell reconstitution after alpha-beta-depleted transplantation in children. Each CDR3 protein gets one entry after TCRdb re-called the PCR reads with MiXCR. In the table there are around 250,000 distinct CDR3 sequences, about 26% of which are singletons. The sample here was PBMCs, taken before TCRalphabeta/CD19-depleted stem cell transplant. Source of these receptors: a girl aged 2 to 10 with Fanconi anemia, due to receive a stem cell transplant. The CDR3 runs from the conserved cysteine through the conserved F or W. A D gene is named only where the DNA matches it firmly. Size tells how often a clone was seen (once, few, many) or the class of an expanded clone, and some rows leave it out.

J gene,V gene,clone size,CDR3 length,D gene,CDR3 protein,CDR3 DNA
TRBJ2-5,TRBV15,.,16,TRBD2,CATSSASGTRSGTQYF,TGTGCCACCAGCAGTGCCTCAGGGACTAGATCAGGGACCCAGTACTTC
TRBJ1-2,TRBV29-1,few,11,TRBD1,CSGTGDNGYTF,TGCAGCGGGACAGGGGATAATGGCTACACCTTC
TRBJ2-1,TRBV6-1,many,13,.,CATGGPWYNEQFF,TGTGCCACCGGAGGGCCGTGGTACAATGAGCAGTTCTTC
TRBJ2-1,TRBV29-1,.,16,TRBD2,CSADTGLAGAYNEQFF,TGCAGCGCCGATACTGGACTAGCGGGGGCCTACAATGAGCAGTTCTTC
TRBJ2-1,TRBV9,.,16,TRBD2,CASSVGSGGPYNEQFF,TGTGCCAGCAGCGTGGGGAGCGGGGGGCCTTACAATGAGCAGTTCTTC
TRBJ1-5,TRBV12-3/TRBV12-4,few,17,.,CASSLVATLYSNQPQHF,TGTGCCAGCAGTTTAGTAGCTACCCTTTATAGCAATCAGCCCCAGCATTTT
TRBJ2-3,TRBV20-1,many,14,.,CSAEVFGWGDTQYF,TGCAGTGCTGAAGTGTTCGGGTGGGGAGATACGCAGTATTTT
TRBJ2-3,TRBV7-3,few,15,TRBD1,CASSLTGGSSDTQYF,TGTGCCAGCAGCTTGACAGGGGGCAGTTCAGATACGCAGTATTTT
TRBJ2-3,TRBV25-1,.,16,TRBD1,CASSETGAPITDTQYF,TGTGCCAGCAGTGAGACAGGGGCGCCAATCACAGATACGCAGTATTTT
TRBJ2-7,TRBV12-3/TRBV12-4,many,12,.,CASRKGRYEQYF,TGTGCCAGCAGAAAAGGACGGTACGAGCAGTACTTC
TRBJ1-1,TRBV20-1,.,11,.,CSAERNTEAFF,TGCAGTGCTGAAAGGAACACTGAAGCTTTCTTT
TRBJ1-1,TRBV29-1,.,14,.,CSVRQMVMNTEAFF,TGCAGCGTTAGGCAGATGGTCATGAACACTGAAGCTTTCTTT
TRBJ2-3,TRBV11-2,.,16,.,CASSLHRRGNTDTQYF,TGTGCCAGCAGCTTACATCGGCGGGGAAACACAGATACGCAGTATTTT
TRBJ2-7,TRBV29-1,few,16,TRBD1,CSVEEETTGSSYEQYF,TGCAGCGTTGAAGAGGAGACGACAGGGTCCTCCTACGAGCAGTACTTC
TRBJ2-7,TRBV29-1,.,12,.,CSVPGSGYEQYF,TGCAGCGTTCCAGGGTCGGGGTACGAGCAGTACTTC
TRBJ1-2,TRBV15,many,11,.,CATSTRYGYTF,TGTGCCACCAGCACTAGATATGGCTACACCTTC
TRBJ2-3,TRBV5-1,.,14,.,CASSWRQGTDTQYF,TGCGCCAGCAGCTGGAGGCAGGGGACAGATACGCAGTATTTT
TRBJ1-2,TRBV9,.,15,.,CASSVGISSNYGYTF,TGCGCCAGCAGCGTAGGTATCAGTTCTAACTATGGCTACACCTTC
TRBJ2-7,TRBV18,many,16,.,CASSPLTGQISYEQYF,TGTGCCAGCTCACCACTGACAGGTCAGATCTCCTACGAGCAGTACTTC
TRBJ1-6,TRBV5-1,many,13,TRBD1,CASGTEDNSPLHF,TGCGCCAGTGGGACAGAGGATAATTCACCCCTCCACTTT
TRBJ2-5,TRBV18,once,15,.,CASSPRSLSIETQYF,TGTGCCAGCTCACCCAGGTCTTTGTCGATCGAGACCCAGTACTTC
TRBJ2-3,TRBV7-2,.,16,.,CASSQFRARSTDTQYF,TGTGCCAGCAGCCAGTTCCGGGCTCGCAGCACAGATACGCAGTATTTT
TRBJ2-1,TRBV18,many,14,TRBD2,CASSPGLAKNEQFF,TGTGCCAGCTCACCTGGACTAGCTAAAAATGAGCAGTTCTTC
TRBJ1-1,TRBV9,many,18,.,CASSVDPLTGGPNTEAFF,TGTGCCAGCAGCGTAGATCCCCTAACGGGAGGACCGAACACTGAAGCTTTCTTT
TRBJ2-4,TRBV7-8,few,17,TRBD1,CASSLEDRGLAKNIQYF,TGTGCCAGCAGCTTAGAAGACAGGGGGTTAGCCAAAAACATTCAGTACTTC
TRBJ2-5,TRBV29-1,few,13,TRBD1,CSSRKQGIETQYF,TGCAGCTCTCGAAAACAGGGGATAGAGACCCAGTACTTC
TRBJ1-5,TRBV20-1,.,18,.,CSARRPRGRNNSNQPQHF,TGCAGTGCTAGAAGGCCCAGGGGAAGAAACAATAGCAATCAGCCCCAGCATTTT
TRBJ2-1,TRBV6-1,.,15,TRBD1,CASTPSPDRANEQFF,TGTGCCAGCACCCCTTCCCCGGACAGGGCCAATGAGCAGTTCTTC